The source of this T cell receptor (beta chain) is a study of shared clonotypes between healthy human individuals. The overall study: Aged 18 to 49, the donors were a couple of women and three men. The plates for each donor numbered three CD4 naive, three CD4 memory, two CD8 naive and one CD8 memory.

Each subset's genomic DNA was split evenly across several immunoSEQ plates. Template for every sorted-subset replicate PCR totaled approximately 0.2 ug DNA, approximately 30,000 T cell genomes. Produced via immunoSEQ multiplex PCR; TCRdb's table is partial and in-frame only. This repertoire shows about 1.1 million clones, around three quarters found once; its top ten account for roughly 0.61%. This clone showed up just a few times. The V gene end was trimmed by 5 bases and the J gene end by 6 bases; junction bases not matched to a gene: 7. There are 15 residues in the CDR3. Germline CDR1 reads SEHNR; CDR2 reads FQNEAQ (reference sequence).

V gene TRBV7-9 combines with J gene TRBJ2-1; 10 bases align to TRBD1. What was sequenced was memory CD4+ T cells from PBMCs. The subset was: CD45RA-negative fraction. The TCR was taken from a young man in good health. Some clones in this sample may be carry-over from other donors' samples. CDR3 sequence (DNA): TGTGCCAGCAGCACTCGACAGGGGGCGCGCAATGAGCAGTTCTTC. This translates into CASSTRQGARNEQFF. The variable domain in full, completed from reference TRBV7-9 and TRBJ2-1, reads DTGVSQNPRHKITKRGQNVTFRCDPISEHNRLYWYRQTLGQGPEFLTYFQNEAQLEKSRLLSDRFSAERPKGSFSTLEIQRTEQGDSAMYLCASSTRQGARNEQFFGPGTRLTVL.